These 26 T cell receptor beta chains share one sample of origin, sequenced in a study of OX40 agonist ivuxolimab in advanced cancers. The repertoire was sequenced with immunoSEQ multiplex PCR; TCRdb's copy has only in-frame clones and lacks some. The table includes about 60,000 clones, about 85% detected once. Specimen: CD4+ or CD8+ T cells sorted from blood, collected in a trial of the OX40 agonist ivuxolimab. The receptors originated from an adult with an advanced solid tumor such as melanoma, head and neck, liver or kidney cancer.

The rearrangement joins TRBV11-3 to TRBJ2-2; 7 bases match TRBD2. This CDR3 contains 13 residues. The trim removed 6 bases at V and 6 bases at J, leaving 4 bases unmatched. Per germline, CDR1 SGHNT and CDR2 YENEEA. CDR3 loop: CASSFRGAGELFF. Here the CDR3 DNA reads TGTGCCAGCAGTTTTCGGGGGGCCGGGGAGCTGTTTTTT.

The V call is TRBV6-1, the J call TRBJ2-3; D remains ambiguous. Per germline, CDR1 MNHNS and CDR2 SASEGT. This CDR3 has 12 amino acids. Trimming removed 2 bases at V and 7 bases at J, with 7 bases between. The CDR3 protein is CASSESRNTQYF. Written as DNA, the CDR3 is TGTGCCAGCAGTGAAAGCAGGAATACGCAGTATTTT.

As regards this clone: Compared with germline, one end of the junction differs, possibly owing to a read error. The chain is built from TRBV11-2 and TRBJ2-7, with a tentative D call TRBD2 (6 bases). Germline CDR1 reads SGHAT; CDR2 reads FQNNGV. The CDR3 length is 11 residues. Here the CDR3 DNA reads TGTGCCAGCAGATTAGCGGTCGAGCAGTACTTC. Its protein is CASRLAVEQYF.

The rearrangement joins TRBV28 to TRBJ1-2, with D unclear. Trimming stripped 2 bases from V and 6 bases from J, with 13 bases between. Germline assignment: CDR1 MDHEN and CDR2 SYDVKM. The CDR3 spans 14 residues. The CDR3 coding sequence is TGTGCCAGCAGTTTAATAGCTACAGTAGATGGCTACACCTTC. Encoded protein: CASSLIATVDGYTF.

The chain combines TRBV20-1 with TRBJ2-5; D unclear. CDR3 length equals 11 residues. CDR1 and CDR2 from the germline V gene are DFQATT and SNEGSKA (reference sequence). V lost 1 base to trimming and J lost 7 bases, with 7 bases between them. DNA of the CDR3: TGCAGTGCTAGAGCCCCGGGGACCCAGTACTTC. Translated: CSARAPGTQYF.

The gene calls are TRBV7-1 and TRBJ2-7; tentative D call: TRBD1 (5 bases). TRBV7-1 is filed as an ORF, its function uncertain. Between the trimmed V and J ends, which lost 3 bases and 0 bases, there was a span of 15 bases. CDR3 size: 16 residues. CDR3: CASSSLDRSSSYEQYF. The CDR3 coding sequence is TGTGCCAGCAGCTCTTTAGACAGATCGAGCTCCTACGAGCAGTACTTC.

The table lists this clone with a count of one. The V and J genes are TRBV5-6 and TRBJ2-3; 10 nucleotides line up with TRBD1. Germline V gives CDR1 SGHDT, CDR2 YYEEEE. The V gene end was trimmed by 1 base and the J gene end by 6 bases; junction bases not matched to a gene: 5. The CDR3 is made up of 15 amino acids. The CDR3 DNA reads TGTGCCAGCAGCTTGCTGGGACAGGGGAGCGATACGCAGTATTTT. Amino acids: CASSLLGQGSDTQYF.

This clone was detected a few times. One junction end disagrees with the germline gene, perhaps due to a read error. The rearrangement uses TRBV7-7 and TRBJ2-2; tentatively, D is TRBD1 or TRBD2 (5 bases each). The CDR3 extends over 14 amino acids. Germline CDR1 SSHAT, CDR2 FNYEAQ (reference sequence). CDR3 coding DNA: TGTGCTAGCAGCCCTGGGGCGGGCACCGGGGAGCTGTTTTTT. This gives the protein CASSPGAGTGELFF.

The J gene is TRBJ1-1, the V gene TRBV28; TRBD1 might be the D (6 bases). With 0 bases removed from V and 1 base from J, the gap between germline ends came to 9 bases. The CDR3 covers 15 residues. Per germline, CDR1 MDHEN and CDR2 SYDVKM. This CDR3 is CASSLWGGANTEAFF. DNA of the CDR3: TGTGCCAGCAGTTTATGGGGGGGGGCGAACACTGAAGCTTTCTTT. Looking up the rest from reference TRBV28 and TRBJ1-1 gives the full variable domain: DVKVTQSSRYLVKRTGEKVFLECVQDMDHENMFWYRQDPGLGLRLIYFSYDVKMKEKGDIPEGYSVSREKKERFSLILESASTNQTSMYLCASSLWGGANTEAFFGQGTRLTVV.

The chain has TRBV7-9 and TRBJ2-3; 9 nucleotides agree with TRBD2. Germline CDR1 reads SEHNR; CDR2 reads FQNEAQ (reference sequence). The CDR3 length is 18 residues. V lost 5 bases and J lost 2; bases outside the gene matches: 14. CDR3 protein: CASSPALLLAGATDTQYF. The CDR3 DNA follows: TGTGCCAGCAGCCCTGCCTTGTTGTTAGCGGGAGCCACAGATACGCAGTATTTT.

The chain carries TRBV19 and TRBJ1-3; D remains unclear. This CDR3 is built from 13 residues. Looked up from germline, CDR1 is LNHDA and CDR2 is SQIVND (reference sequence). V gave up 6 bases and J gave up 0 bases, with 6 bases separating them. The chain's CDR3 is CASRTFSGNTIYF. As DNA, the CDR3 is TGTGCCAGTAGGACTTTCTCTGGAAACACCATATATTTT.

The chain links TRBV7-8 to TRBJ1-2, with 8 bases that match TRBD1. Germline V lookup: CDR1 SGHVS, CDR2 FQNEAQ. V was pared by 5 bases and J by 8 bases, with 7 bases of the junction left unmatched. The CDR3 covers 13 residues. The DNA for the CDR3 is TGTGCCAGCAGCGCTAGGACAGGGACGGGCTACACCTTC. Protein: CASSARTGTGYTF.

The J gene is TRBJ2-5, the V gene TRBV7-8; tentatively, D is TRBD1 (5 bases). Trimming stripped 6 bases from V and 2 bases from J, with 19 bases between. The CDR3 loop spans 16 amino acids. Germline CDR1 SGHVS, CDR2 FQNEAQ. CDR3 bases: TGTGCCAGCAGTTCCCCCCCCGGACACAAACAAGAGACCCAGTACTTC. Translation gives CASSSPPGHKQETQYF.

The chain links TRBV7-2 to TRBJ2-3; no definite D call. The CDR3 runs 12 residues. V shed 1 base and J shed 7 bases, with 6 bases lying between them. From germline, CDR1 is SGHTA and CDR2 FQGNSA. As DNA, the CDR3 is TGTGCCAGCAGCTTAGAAGCTTATACGCAGTATTTT. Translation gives CASSLEAYTQYF. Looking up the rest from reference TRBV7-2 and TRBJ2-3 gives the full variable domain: GAGVSQSPSNKVTEKGKDVELRCDPISGHTALYWYRQSLGQGLEFLIYFQGNSAPDKSGLPSDRFSAERTGGSVSTLTIQRTQQEDSAVYLCASSLEAYTQYFGPGTRLTVL.

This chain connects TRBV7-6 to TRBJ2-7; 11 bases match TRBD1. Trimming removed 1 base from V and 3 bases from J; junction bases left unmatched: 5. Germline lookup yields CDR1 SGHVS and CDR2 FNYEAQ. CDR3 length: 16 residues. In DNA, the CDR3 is TGTGCCAGCAGCTTAGGGACAGGGGGCCAGGACTACGAGCAGTACTTC. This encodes CASSLGTGGQDYEQYF. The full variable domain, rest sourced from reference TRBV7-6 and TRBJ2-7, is GAGVSQSPRYKVTKRGQDVALRCDPISGHVSLYWYRQALGQGPEFLTYFNYEAQQDKSGLPNDRFSAERPEGSISTLTIQRTEQRDSAMYRCASSLGTGGQDYEQYFGPGTRLTVT.

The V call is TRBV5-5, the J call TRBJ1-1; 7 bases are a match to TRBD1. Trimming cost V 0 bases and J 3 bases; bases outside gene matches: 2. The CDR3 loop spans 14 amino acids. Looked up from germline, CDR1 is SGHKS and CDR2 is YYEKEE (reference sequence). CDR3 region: CASSLARGDTEAFF. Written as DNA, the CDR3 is TGTGCCAGCAGCTTGGCCAGGGGGGACACTGAAGCTTTCTTT.

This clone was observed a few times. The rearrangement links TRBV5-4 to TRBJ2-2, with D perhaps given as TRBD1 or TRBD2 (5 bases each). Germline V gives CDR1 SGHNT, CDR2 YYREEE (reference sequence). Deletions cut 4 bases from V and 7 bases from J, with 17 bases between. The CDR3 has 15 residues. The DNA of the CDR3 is TGTGCCAGCAGCCCGGGACCGGCGGCTATCGGGGAGCTGTTTTTT. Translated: CASSPGPAAIGELFF.

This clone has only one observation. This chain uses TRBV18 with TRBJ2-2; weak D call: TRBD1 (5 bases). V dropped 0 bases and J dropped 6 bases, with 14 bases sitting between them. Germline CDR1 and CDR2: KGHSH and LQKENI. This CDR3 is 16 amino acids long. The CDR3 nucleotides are TGTGCCAGCTCACCACCGGGCAGGGTCGGGCCCGGGGAGCTGTTTTTT. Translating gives CASSPPGRVGPGELFF.

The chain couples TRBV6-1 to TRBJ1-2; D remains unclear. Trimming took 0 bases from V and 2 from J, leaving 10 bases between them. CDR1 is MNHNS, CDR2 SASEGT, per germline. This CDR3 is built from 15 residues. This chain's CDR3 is CASSEAYGRNYGYTF. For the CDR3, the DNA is TGTGCCAGCAGTGAAGCCTATGGCAGGAACTATGGCTACACCTTC.

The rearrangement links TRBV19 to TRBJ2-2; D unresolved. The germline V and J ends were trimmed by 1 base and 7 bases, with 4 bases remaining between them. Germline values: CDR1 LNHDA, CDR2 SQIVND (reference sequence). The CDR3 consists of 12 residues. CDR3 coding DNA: TGTGCCAGTAGTATAGTGGGCGGGGAGCTGTTTTTT. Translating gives CASSIVGGELFF.

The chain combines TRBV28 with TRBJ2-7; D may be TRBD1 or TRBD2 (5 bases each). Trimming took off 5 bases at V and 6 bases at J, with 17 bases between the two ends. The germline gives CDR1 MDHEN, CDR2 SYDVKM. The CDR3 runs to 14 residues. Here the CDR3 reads CASSPPGPTSEQYF. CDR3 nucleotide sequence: TGTGCCAGCAGTCCACCGGGACCCACCAGCGAGCAGTACTTC.

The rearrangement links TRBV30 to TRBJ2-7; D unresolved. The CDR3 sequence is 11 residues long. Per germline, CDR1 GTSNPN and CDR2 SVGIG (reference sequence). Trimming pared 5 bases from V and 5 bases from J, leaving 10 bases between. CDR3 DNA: TGTGCCTGGGAAGGCCTCAACGAGCAGTACTTC. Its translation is CAWEGLNEQYF.

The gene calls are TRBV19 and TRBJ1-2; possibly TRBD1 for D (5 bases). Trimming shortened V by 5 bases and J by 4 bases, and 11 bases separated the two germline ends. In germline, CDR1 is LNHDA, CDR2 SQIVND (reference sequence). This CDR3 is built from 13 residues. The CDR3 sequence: CASSQGLVYGYTF. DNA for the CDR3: TGTGCCAGTAGTCAGGGTCTCGTCTATGGCTACACCTTC.

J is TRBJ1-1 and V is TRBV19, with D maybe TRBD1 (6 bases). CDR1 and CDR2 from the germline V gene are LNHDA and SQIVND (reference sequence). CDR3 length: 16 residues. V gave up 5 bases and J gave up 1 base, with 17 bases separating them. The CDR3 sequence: CASSPREGEPNTEAFF. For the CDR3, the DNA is TGTGCCAGTAGTCCCCGGGAGGGGGAACCGAACACTGAAGCTTTCTTT.

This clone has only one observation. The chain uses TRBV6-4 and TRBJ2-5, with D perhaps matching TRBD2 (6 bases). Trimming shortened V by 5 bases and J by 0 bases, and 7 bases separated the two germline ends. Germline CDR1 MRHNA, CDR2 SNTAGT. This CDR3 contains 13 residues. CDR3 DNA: TGTGCCAGCAGTCGGGACTACCAAGAGACCCAGTACTTC. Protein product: CASSRDYQETQYF.

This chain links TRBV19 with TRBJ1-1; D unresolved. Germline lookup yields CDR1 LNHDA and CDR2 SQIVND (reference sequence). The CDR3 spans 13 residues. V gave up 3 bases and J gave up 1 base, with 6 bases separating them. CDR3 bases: TGTGCCAGTAGTATGGGAGAGAACACTGAAGCTTTCTTT. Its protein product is CASSMGENTEAFF.